The clone carrying this T cell receptor (beta chain) was observed a handful of times. What it binds is not known. Germline CDR1 reads DFQATT; CDR2 reads SNEGSKA (reference sequence). V shed 6 bases and J 7 bases; nucleotides not matched to a gene: 17. The CDR3 length is 15 residues. The record originates from a study of blood T cells in healthy people across ages. Whole-study results and caveats: Across samples, TCR beta diversity tracked strongly with naive T cell percentage. Compared with aged donors, long-lived donors showed fewer expanded clones, suggesting selection.

It was with a sample-barcoded 5' primer and a J-beta primer mix that a second PCR of roughly 7 to 12 cycles was run. Each cDNA molecule received a tag from a template-switch adaptor that had 12 random nucleotides. CDR3-containing paired-end reads numbering at least 2.5 million came from each sample. TCRdb reprocessed the 5' RACE reads with MiXCR, giving one entry per CDR3 protein. Of around 670,000 distinct CDR3 sequences in the sample, about 30% were seen once. Sequencing was done on a sample of blood. The source of this sequence is a woman aged 80 or over in good health. The rearrangement uses TRBV20-1 and TRBJ2-7, with 8 positions matching TRBD2. CDR3 in DNA: TGCAGTGCCCATCGGGGTAGCGGGGCCTACAATGAGCAGTACTTC. As protein: CSAHRGSGAYNEQYF.